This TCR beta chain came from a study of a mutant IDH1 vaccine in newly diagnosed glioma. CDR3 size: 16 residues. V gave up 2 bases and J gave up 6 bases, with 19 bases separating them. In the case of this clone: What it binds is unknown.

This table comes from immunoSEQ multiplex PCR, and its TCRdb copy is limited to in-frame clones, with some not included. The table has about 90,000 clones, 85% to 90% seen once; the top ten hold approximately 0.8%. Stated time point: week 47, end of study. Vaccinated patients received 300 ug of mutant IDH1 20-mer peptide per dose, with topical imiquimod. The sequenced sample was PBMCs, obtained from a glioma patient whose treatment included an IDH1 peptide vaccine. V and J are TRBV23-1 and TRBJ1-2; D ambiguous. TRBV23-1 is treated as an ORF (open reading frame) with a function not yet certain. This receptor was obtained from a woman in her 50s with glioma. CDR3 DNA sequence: TGCGCCAGCAGTCAAGCGGTTTGGAGGGTTGGGGATGGCTACACCTTC. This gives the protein CASSQAVWRVGDGYTF.